This TCR beta chain was identified in a study of OX40 agonist ivuxolimab in advanced cancers. About the research overall: The study gave patients intravenous ivuxolimab at 0.01 to 10 mg/kg every 2 weeks. Whole-study findings and limits: More expanded clones were seen, on average, in CD8+ T cells than in CD4+.

The V gene lost 2 bases and the J gene lost 6 bases, with 17 bases spanning the gap. Germline CDR1 reads SGHNT; CDR2 reads YYREEE (reference sequence). The length of the CDR3 is 15 residues. Note on this clone: The antigen is undetermined.

Repertoires were generated with immunoSEQ multiplex PCR, while TCRdb's copy carries only in-frame clones and drops some. Found here are about 60,000 clones, 91% of them singletons; the top ten hold roughly 2%. This receptor was identified in an adult with an advanced solid tumor such as melanoma, head and neck, liver or kidney cancer. J is TRBJ1-2 and V is TRBV5-4; D is possibly TRBD1 (6 bases). Sequences were derived from CD4+ or CD8+ T cells sorted from blood, sampled in a trial of the OX40 agonist ivuxolimab. The CDR3 sequence: CASSLDGGQGDGYTF. CDR3 in DNA: TGTGCCAGCAGCTTAGACGGGGGGCAGGGCGATGGCTACACCTTC.